Listed here are 6 T cell receptor beta chains from one sample, sequenced in a study of T cells in Graves' hyperthyroidism and ophthalmopathy. Amplified TCR beta CDR3 regions derived from RNA transcripts. Primed by the HTBI set, a first-round RT-PCR was run on the TCR CDR3. TCRdb called the multiplex PCR reads again in MiXCR, with one record for every CDR3 protein. The sample holds fewer than 450,000 distinct CDR3 sequences, roughly a sixth seen once. Source material: blood. Receptors were obtained from a young woman with Graves' hyperthyroidism that later progressed to Graves' ophthalmopathy.

At least ten counts were recorded for this clonotype. The rearrangement links TRBV2 to TRBJ2-1, with D maybe TRBD2 (7 bases). CDR1 SNHLY and CDR2 FYNNEI come from the germline V gene. The V and J ends lost 8 bases and 2 bases respectively, with 13 bases between them. This CDR3 is built from 14 residues. In DNA form, the CDR3 reads TGTGCCAGCGAGGGGGGGTCTACCTACAATGAGCAGTTCTTC. As protein: CASEGGSTYNEQFF.

This chain links TRBV7-9 with TRBJ1-2, with TRBD1 identical over 8 bases. This CDR3 comprises 17 residues. After removal of 1 base from V and 3 bases from J, the junction contained 10 bases not matched to a gene. Looked up from germline, CDR1 is SEHNR and CDR2 is FQNEAQ (reference sequence). The CDR3 is CASSLDERTGIYYGYTF. Here the CDR3 DNA reads TGTGCCAGCAGCTTAGATGAGCGGACAGGGATCTACTATGGCTACACCTTC.

The table lists this clonotype with many counts. The junction departs from germline at one end; a sequencing error may be responsible. The chain employs TRBV5-1 and TRBJ1-6, with D possibly being TRBD1 (6 bases). CDR1 and CDR2 from the germline V gene are SGHRS and YFSETQ. The CDR3 extends over 15 amino acids. For the CDR3, the DNA is TGTGCCAGCAGTTTAAGGGGGAACTATAATTCACCCCTCCACTTT. Protein sequence: CASSLRGNYNSPLHF.

This clonotype came up many times. Germline and junction disagree at one end, which may indicate a read error. The chain carries TRBV10-3 and TRBJ2-1; no clear D gene. The germline V gene encodes CDR1 ENHRY and CDR2 SYGVKD. This CDR3 spans 13 amino acids. The CDR3 DNA is TGTGCCATCAGCCCATTAAACGTAAATGTGCAGTTCTTC. This encodes CAISPLNVNVQFF.

The sample holds many counts of this clonotype. One end of the junction is discordant with germline, which a read error may explain. The V call is TRBV30, the J call TRBJ1-3, with D uncertain. This CDR3 is 14 amino acids long. CDR1 and CDR2 (germline): GTSNPN, SVGIG (reference sequence). The CDR3 coding sequence is TGTGCCTGGAGTCATCTAGCGGTTGGAGACACCATATATTTT. It encodes CAWSHLAVGDTIYF.

This clonotype came up many times. The chain joins TRBV2 to TRBJ2-5; TRBD2 aligns across 8 bases. Losses at the gene ends were 6 bases for V and 0 bases for J; bases not matched to a gene: 6. This CDR3 spans 15 amino acids. Germline CDR1 reads SNHLY; CDR2 reads FYNNEI. CDR3 protein: CASRRAGAYQETQYF. The CDR3 coding sequence is TGTGCCAGCAGAAGAGCGGGGGCGTACCAAGAGACCCAGTACTTC.